The 32 T cell receptor beta chains below come from one sample, sequenced in a study of CD8+CD57+ T cells in acquired aplastic anemia. TCR beta VDJ combinations and CDR3 sequences were profiled from genomic DNA. One entry per CDR3 protein, called by TCRdb with MiXCR from the reads. The data show hundreds of thousands of distinct CDR3 sequences, around 45% seen once. For sequencing, patients were chosen who had shown expansion of CD8+CD57+ cells by flow cytometry. Sequencing was performed on sorted CD4+, CD8+, or CD8+CD57+ T cells (not recorded which) from PBMCs. The receptor source for this set is a human donor with aplastic anemia.

This clonotype has a count of ten or more. V is TRBV19 and J is TRBJ2-1, with 11 bases identical to TRBD2. From germline, CDR1 is LNHDA and CDR2 SQIVND (reference sequence). J gave up 7 bases and V 5 bases, and 16 bases lay outside the gene matches. The CDR3 has 18 residues. For the CDR3, the DNA is TGTGCCAGTAGTCCATACCCCCTGAAGGCTAGCGGGAGGAATGAGCAGTTCTTC. Translated: CASSPYPLKASGRNEQFF.

The gene calls are TRBV24-1 and TRBJ1-2; D perhaps matches TRBD1 (6 bases). This CDR3 contains 13 residues. V lost 7 bases, J lost 6 bases, and 14 bases lay in between. Germline V gives CDR1 KGHDR, CDR2 SFDVKD. Written as DNA, the CDR3 is TGTGCCACCAGAGGGGGAGCGGGCAATGGCTACACCTTC. Protein product: CATRGGAGNGYTF.

This rearrangement joins TRBV9 to TRBJ1-2; TRBD1 might be the D (6 bases). Per the germline V gene, CDR1 is SGDLS and CDR2 is YYNGEE. Trimming left V 3 bases short and J 8 bases short, with 11 bases between. CDR3 length: 12 residues. The CDR3 DNA is TGTGCCAGCAGCGGCACAGGGTGGGGCTACACCTTC. Protein: CASSGTGWGYTF. Looking up the rest from reference TRBV9 and TRBJ1-2 gives the full variable domain: DSGVTQTPKHLITATGQRVTLRCSPRSGDLSVYWYQQSLDQGLQFLIQYYNGEERAKGNILERFSAQQFPDLHSELNLSSLELGDSALYFCASSGTGWGYTFGSGTRLTVV.

The chain uses TRBV20-1 and TRBJ2-1; D is undetermined. Germline V CDR1 and CDR2: DFQATT, SNEGSKA (reference sequence). Trimming pared 2 bases from V and 0 bases from J, leaving 14 bases between. The CDR3 is 16 residues long. The CDR3, as DNA: TGCAGTGCTAGAAGGTATCTGGGAAACTCCTACAATGAGCAGTTCTTC. Protein product: CSARRYLGNSYNEQFF.

V gene TRBV11-2 combines with J gene TRBJ2-1, with TRBD2 matching 8 bases. The germline V gene has CDR1 SGHAT and CDR2 FQNNGV. This CDR3 comprises 16 residues. With 1 base clipped from V and 7 bases from J, the junction kept 9 bases outside the gene matches. The CDR3 region has the DNA TGTGCCAGCAGCTTAGTTGGAGCGGGGGTCCGAAATGAGCAGTTCTTC. This translates into CASSLVGAGVRNEQFF.

This clonotype was counted ten times or more. The V gene is TRBV7-9, the J gene TRBJ2-7; D is uncertain. This CDR3 has 16 amino acids. The V and J ends lost 3 bases and 6 bases respectively, with 21 bases between them. The germline CDR1 and CDR2 sequences are SEHNR and FQNEAQ (reference sequence). CDR3 DNA: TGTGCCAGCAGCTTGAGTGGGAACAGCCTTGTGGTCGAGCAGTACTTC. Amino acid sequence: CASSLSGNSLVVEQYF. Together with reference TRBV7-9 and TRBJ2-7, the CDR3 gives the full variable domain: DTGVSQNPRHKITKRGQNVTFRCDPISEHNRLYWYRQTLGQGPEFLTYFQNEAQLEKSRLLSDRFSAERPKGSFSTLEIQRTEQGDSAMYLCASSLSGNSLVVEQYFGPGTRLTVT.

The chain combines TRBV2 with TRBJ2-7, with D unclear. The CDR3 is made up of 13 amino acids. The germline V gene has CDR1 SNHLY and CDR2 FYNNEI. Trimming stripped 9 bases from V and 5 bases from J, with 17 bases between. CDR3 nucleotide sequence: TGTGCCAGTCGTCCCCCAAGCAACGACGAGCAGTACTTC. Protein product: CASRPPSNDEQYF. The entire variable domain, with the rest obtained from reference TRBV2 and TRBJ2-7, is as follows: EPEVTQTPSHQVTQMGQEVILRCVPISNHLYFYWYRQILGQKVEFLVSFYNNEISEKSEIFDDQFSVERPDGSNFTLKIRSTKLEDSAMYFCASRPPSNDEQYFGPGTRLTVT.

The chain recombines TRBV6-5 with TRBJ2-2; D gene ambiguous. Trimming left V 7 bases short and J 4 bases short, with 19 bases between. CDR3 length equals 16 residues. Germline V lookup: CDR1 MNHEY, CDR2 SVGAGI. This CDR3 is CASILTGGIGTGELFF. In DNA form, the CDR3 reads TGTGCCAGCATCTTAACGGGTGGGATTGGCACCGGGGAGCTGTTTTTT.

This clonotype has ten or more counts. The chain links TRBV6-1 to TRBJ2-7; 8 bases agree with TRBD1. After removal of 5 bases from V and 4 bases from J, the junction contained 10 bases not matched to a gene. CDR3 length: 15 amino acids. The V gene's germline CDR1 is MNHNS and CDR2 SASEGT. The CDR3 DNA reads TGTGCCAGCAGTTATCACCGGGACAGGTCGTACGAGCAGTACTTC. Protein sequence: CASSYHRDRSYEQYF.

The gene calls are TRBV24-1 and TRBJ2-7; no definite D call. The CDR3 length is 12 residues. Trimming removed 9 bases from V and 2 bases from J, with 10 bases in between. The germline gives CDR1 KGHDR, CDR2 SFDVKD. As DNA, the CDR3 is TGTGCCACCGAGGACGGAACCTACGAGCAGTACTTC. Translation: CATEDGTYEQYF.

The chain joins TRBV4-3 to TRBJ2-5; D perhaps matches TRBD2 (6 bases). Trimming stripped 0 bases from V and 5 bases from J, with 16 bases between. Germline lookup yields CDR1 LGHNA and CDR2 YSLEER. The CDR3 has 16 residues. This CDR3 is CASSQESSGLDETQYF. The CDR3 DNA is TGCGCCAGCAGCCAAGAGAGCAGCGGGTTAGACGAGACCCAGTACTTC.

To note about this clonotype: A much more abundant neighbour one base away suggests this may be a read error. The genes are TRBV4-3 and TRBJ1-1; no firm D call. CDR3 length equals 14 residues. Germline V gene sequence: CDR1 LGHNA, CDR2 YSLEER. The germline V and J ends were trimmed by 4 bases and 3 bases, with 12 bases remaining between them. As DNA, the CDR3 is TGCGCCAGCAGCCGAGTGGAGGGTGACACTGAAGCTTTCTTT. Residues: CASSRVEGDTEAFF.

This clonotype was counted at least ten times. This chain uses TRBV6-5 with TRBJ1-1; D is unresolved. CDR3 length: 15 amino acids. The germline gives CDR1 MNHEY, CDR2 SVGAGI. V was cut by 6 bases and J by 4 bases, with 18 bases left in between. Here the CDR3 DNA reads TGTGCCAGCAGCGAATCAATTCCTTCGTCCACTGAAGCTTTCTTT. Protein: CASSESIPSSTEAFF.

The chain has TRBV19 and TRBJ1-3; D is ambiguous. The CDR3 runs to 14 residues. The germline V gene encodes CDR1 LNHDA and CDR2 SQIVND (reference sequence). The ends were cut back, 7 bases at V and 2 bases at J, with 12 bases in the middle. CDR3 sequence: CASKAAGAGNTIYF. The CDR3, as DNA: TGTGCCAGTAAGGCAGCCGGGGCTGGAAACACCATATATTTT.

This clonotype was seen a single time. This could be a read error, since a much larger clone is one nucleotide away. The CDR3 reads CASNSGQNQPQHF. CDR3 DNA sequence: TGCGCCAGCAACTCGGGACAGAATCAGCCCCAGCATTTT. The rearrangement joins TRBV5-1 to TRBJ1-5; 7 bases are shared with TRBD1. V lost 6 bases, J lost 4 bases, and 4 bases stayed unmatched. The CDR3 is 13 amino acids. Looked up from germline, CDR1 is SGHRS and CDR2 is YFSETQ.

The chain joins TRBV15 to TRBJ1-6; no clear D. Germline loops: CDR1 LNHNV, CDR2 YYDKDF (reference sequence). V was trimmed by 8 bases and J by 10 bases, leaving 12 bases between them. The CDR3 totals 12 residues. The CDR3 DNA sequence: TGTGCCACCGCTCAAATTAACTCACCCCTCCACTTT. It specifies CATAQINSPLHF. Complete variable domain (other parts from reference TRBV15 and TRBJ1-6): DAMVIQNPRYQVTQFGKPVTLSCSQTLNHNVMYWYQQKSSQAPKLLFHYYDKDFNNEADTPDNFQSRRPNTSFCFLDIRSPGLGDTAMYLCATAQINSPLHFGNGTRLTVT.

CDR3 sequence reads: CASSPASGGQIYNEQFF. CDR3 in DNA: TGTGCCAGCAGCCCTGCCTCGGGAGGACAGATTTACAATGAGCAGTTCTTC. The rearrangement joins TRBV14 to TRBJ2-1, with D perhaps TRBD2 (7 bases). CDR3 length equals 17 residues. V was cut by 4 bases and J by 4 bases, with 20 bases left in between. Germline V gene sequence: CDR1 SGHDN, CDR2 FVKESK. The full variable domain, completed using reference TRBV14 and TRBJ2-1, is EAGVTQFPSHSVIEKGQTVTLRCDPISGHDNLYWYRRVMGKEIKFLLHFVKESKQDESGMPNNRFLAERTGGTYSTLKVQPAELEDSGVYFCASSPASGGQIYNEQFFGPGTRLTVL.

This clonotype has ten or more counts. J is TRBJ2-2 and V is TRBV11-1, with unresolved D. The length of the CDR3 is 14 residues. Germline lookup yields CDR1 SGHAT and CDR2 FQDESV (reference sequence). V gave up 5 bases and J gave up 6 bases, with 13 bases separating them. The CDR3 nucleotides read TGTGCCAGCAGCCCAACTGGACGGGCCGGGGAGCTGTTTTTT. This encodes CASSPTGRAGELFF.

The chain combines TRBV29-1 with TRBJ2-3; no firm D call. The CDR3 covers 14 residues. The germline V gene encodes CDR1 SQVTM and CDR2 ANQGSEA. The V end was cut by 1 base, the J end by 0 bases, with 8 bases between. The CDR3 nucleotides are TGCAGCGTTGAAGCCCTTACTAGCACAGATACGCAGTATTTT. As protein: CSVEALTSTDTQYF.

This clonotype was seen at least ten times. CDR3 nucleotide sequence: TGCGCCAGCAGCCAATTTATTGGGACAGGGGGCGACGAGCAGTACTTC. Translating it yields CASSQFIGTGGDEQYF. The chain recombines TRBV4-1 with TRBJ2-7, with 12 bases aligning to TRBD1. V shed 2 bases and J 5 bases; nucleotides not matched to a gene: 7. CDR3 length: 16 amino acids. CDR1 is MGHRA, CDR2 YSYEKL, per germline.

At least ten counts were recorded for this clonotype. V gene TRBV5-1 combines with J gene TRBJ1-1, with D perhaps TRBD1 (5 bases). The CDR3 contains 18 residues. The germline gives CDR1 SGHRS, CDR2 YFSETQ. V lost 4 bases to trimming and J lost 1 base, with 23 bases between them. In DNA, the CDR3 is TGCGCCAGCAGCCCGAGACGACAGCAACGGGGGGAGAACACTGAAGCTTTCTTT. Translating it yields CASSPRRQQRGENTEAFF.

Comments on this clonotype: As the CDR3 is not closed by the conserved phenylalanine or tryptophan, this likely results from a read error. The gene calls are TRBV6-5 and TRBJ1-5; D remains ambiguous. The CDR3 loop spans 16 amino acids. CDR1 and CDR2 from the germline V gene are MNHEY and SVGAGI. The V end lost 3 bases, the J end lost 0 bases, and 12 bases lay between the germline ends. CDR3 sequence reads: CASSYVDTYSNQPQHC. For the CDR3, the DNA is TGTGCCAGCAGTTATGTAGACACTTATAGCAATCAGCCCCAGCATTGT.

V gene TRBV7-8 combines with J gene TRBJ2-2; 7 bases are a match to TRBD2. This CDR3 spans 16 amino acids. CDR1 and CDR2 from the germline V gene are SGHVS and FQNEAQ. Unmatched junction bases numbered 12, after V lost 5 bases and J lost 6 bases. The CDR3 nucleotides are TGTGCCAGCAGCAGCAGGACTAGAGGAACGGCCGGGGAGCTGTTTTTT. Residues: CASSSRTRGTAGELFF. The full variable domain, with the rest looked up from reference TRBV7-8 and TRBJ2-2, is GAGVSQSPRYKVAKRGQDVALRCDPISGHVSLFWYQQALGQGPEFLTYFQNEAQLDKSGLPSDRFFAERPEGSVSTLKIQRTQQEDSAVYLCASSSRTRGTAGELFFGEGSRLTVL.

There are many counts of this clonotype. The gene calls are TRBV5-1 and TRBJ1-1, with D maybe TRBD1 (6 bases). V shed 6 bases and J shed 0 bases, with 15 bases lying between them. Germline CDR1 reads SGHRS; CDR2 reads YFSETQ. CDR3 length: 15 amino acids. The CDR3 reads CASTKGQIMNTEAFF. For the CDR3, the DNA is TGCGCCAGCACCAAAGGACAGATCATGAACACTGAAGCTTTCTTT.

V usage is TRBV19 and J usage is TRBJ2-3; no clear D. The V end was cut by 1 base, the J end by 3 bases, with 11 bases between. CDR3 size: 15 residues. Germline values: CDR1 LNHDA, CDR2 SQIVND (reference sequence). CDR3 coding DNA: TGTGCCAGTAGTATAGGGTTGGCAGCGACAGATACGCAGTATTTT. Amino acids: CASSIGLAATDTQYF.

To note about this clonotype: One end of the junction is discordant with germline, which a read error may explain. The chain joins TRBV10-2 to TRBJ2-1; D ambiguous. Germline V lookup: CDR1 WSHSY, CDR2 SAAADI. The CDR3 is 12 amino acids. As DNA, the CDR3 is TGCGCCGGCAGACTCGAGAACAATGAGCAGTTCTTC. This encodes CAGRLENNEQFF.

This chain uses TRBV24-1 with TRBJ2-3, with TRBD1 matching over 7 bases. This CDR3 has 14 amino acids. The ends lost 4 bases at V and 7 bases at J; junction bases unmatched: 7. Germline lookup yields CDR1 KGHDR and CDR2 SFDVKD. The DNA for the CDR3 is TGTGCCACCAGTGAATCCCCGACAGGGAATACGCAGTATTTT. It specifies CATSESPTGNTQYF.

The chain recombines TRBV7-3 with TRBJ1-1; TRBD1 agrees at 7 bases. The CDR3 covers 14 residues. CDR1 and CDR2 (germline): SGHTA, FQGTGA. V dropped 5 bases and J dropped 3; count of bases not matched to a gene: 6. As DNA, the CDR3 is TGTGCCAGCAGCCTCGACAGGGCCGACACTGAAGCTTTCTTT. Translating it yields CASSLDRADTEAFF. The entire variable domain, with the rest obtained from reference TRBV7-3 and TRBJ1-1, is as follows: GAGVSQTPSNKVTEKGKYVELRCDPISGHTALYWYRQSLGQGPEFLIYFQGTGAADDSGLPNDRFFAVRPEGSVSTLKIQRTERGDSAVYLCASSLDRADTEAFFGQGTRLTVV.

In its sample, this clonotype was seen many times. This chain links TRBV7-9 with TRBJ2-3; 10 bases agree with TRBD2. This CDR3 has 17 residues. Trimming took 5 bases from V and 3 from J; bases not matched to a gene: 11. The V gene's germline CDR1 is SEHNR and CDR2 FQNEAQ (reference sequence). The CDR3: CASSPGLLAGFTDTQYF. CDR3 coding DNA: TGTGCCAGCAGCCCCGGATTACTAGCGGGGTTTACAGATACGCAGTATTTT.

The table lists this clonotype with many counts. The chain employs TRBV4-3 and TRBJ2-1, with TRBD2 identical over 10 bases. Germline trimming cut 1 base from V and 5 bases from J; bases unmatched to any gene: 2. The CDR3 runs 15 residues. Germline V gives CDR1 LGHNA, CDR2 YSLEER. CDR3 nucleotides: TGCGCCAGCAGCCAAGTAAGCGGGGGGGACAATGAGCAGTTCTTC. Encoded protein: CASSQVSGGDNEQFF.

This clonotype was recorded once. The chain is built from TRBV10-2 and TRBJ1-1; possible D gene TRBD1, 5 bases. Germline loops: CDR1 WSHSY, CDR2 SAAADI. This CDR3 is 13 amino acids long. The germline V and J ends were trimmed by 6 bases and 0 bases, with 8 bases remaining between them. CDR3 sequence reads: CASRGRVNTEAFF. Here the CDR3 DNA reads TGCGCCAGCAGAGGCAGGGTGAACACTGAAGCTTTCTTT.

A few counts support this clonotype. The chain uses TRBV24-1 and TRBJ2-1; tentative D call: TRBD1 (5 bases). The V and J ends lost 4 bases and 4 bases respectively, with 10 bases between them. CDR3 size: 14 residues. Germline values: CDR1 KGHDR, CDR2 SFDVKD. CDR3 coding DNA: TGTGCCACCAGTGACGCAGACAGATACAATGAGCAGTTCTTC. It encodes CATSDADRYNEQFF.